The rows below give T cell receptor beta chains drawn from one sample of a study of identical twins. MiXCR, run by TCRdb on the 5' RACE reads, gives a single entry per CDR3 protein. The sample lists around 490,000 distinct CDR3 sequences, roughly an eighth occurring once. This sample was shared with a second study, whose subject was yellow fever vaccine responses in identical twins.

Sequencing was carried out using CD4+ T cells sorted from blood. The receptors come from a woman aged 18-30 years in good health. Both conserved end residues are part of each CDR3. Fields, in order: J gene, D gene, V gene, clone size, CDR3 protein, CDR3 DNA. The D gene is left open where the match is weak. Where a row states a size, it is once, few, many or the class of an expanded clone; other rows omit it.

TRBJ2-2,-,TRBV24-1,-,CATSDSGSGELFF,TGTGCCACCAGTGATTCGGGGTCCGGGGAGCTGTTTTTT
TRBJ2-7,TRBD2,TRBV9,-,CASSVSAGGNYEQYF,TGTGCCAGCAGCGTCTCAGCGGGAGGGAACTACGAGCAGTACTTC
TRBJ2-7,TRBD1,TRBV20-1,few,CSASWTGTSYEQYF,TGCAGTGCTTCCTGGACAGGGACCTCCTACGAGCAGTACTTC
TRBJ2-4,-,TRBV3-1,many,CASSQGRLAKNIQYF,TGTGCCAGCAGCCAAGGGCGGTTAGCCAAAAACATTCAGTACTTC
TRBJ2-5,-,TRBV20-1,few,CSARDVRTQETQYF,TGCAGTGCTAGAGATGTACGGACACAAGAGACCCAGTACTTC
TRBJ2-2,TRBD1,TRBV5-1,few,CASSPQGQGSTGELFF,TGCGCCAGCAGCCCCCAGGGACAGGGTTCCACCGGGGAGCTGTTTTTT
TRBJ1-3,-,TRBV20-1,few,CSAIPLPGAGNTIYF,TGCAGTGCTATTCCCCTCCCAGGGGCCGGAAACACCATATATTTT
TRBJ2-2,-,TRBV9,many,CASSVGGNTGELFF,TGTGCCAGCAGCGTAGGGGGGAACACCGGGGAGCTGTTTTTT
TRBJ1-1,-,TRBV10-3,-,CAIMEIPDMNTEAFF,TGTGCCATCATGGAGATTCCGGACATGAACACTGAAGCTTTCTTT
TRBJ2-7,TRBD2,TRBV27,few,CASSPRIAGGTEQYF,TGTGCCAGCAGTCCACGGATAGCGGGGGGAACAGAGCAGTACTTC